One sample yielded the 13 T cell receptor beta chains listed below, sequenced in a study of blood T cell repertoires in COVID-19. Only in-frame clones appear in the TCRdb table, and some are missing; sequencing was by immunoSEQ multiplex PCR. In the table there are tens of thousands of clones, about 88% of which are singletons. Specimen: peripheral blood. Every receptor here comes from a man between 65 and 80 years old with acute or convalescent COVID-19.

This clone turned up a few times. The gene calls are TRBV20-1 and TRBJ1-2, with a weak D call TRBD1 (5 bases). Trimming removed 8 bases at V and 4 bases at J, with 11 bases between. The CDR3 loop spans 11 amino acids. CDR1 and CDR2 from the germline V gene are DFQATT and SNEGSKA (reference sequence). The CDR3 DNA reads TGCAGTACAGGAGTACGCTATGGCTACACCTTC. Its protein product is CSTGVRYGYTF.

The rearrangement uses TRBV5-1 and TRBJ2-5; D uncertain. Looked up from germline, CDR1 is SGHRS and CDR2 is YFSETQ. V was shortened by 0 bases and J by 2 bases, with 2 bases between the two germline ends. The CDR3 extends over 12 amino acids. CDR3 region: CASSLVQETQYF. The CDR3 bases are TGCGCCAGCAGCTTGGTACAAGAGACCCAGTACTTC.

This clone was counted once. This CDR3 is CASKMGGTGSFGANVLTF. CDR3 nucleotide sequence: TGTGCCAGTAAGATGGGCGGGACAGGCTCGTTTGGGGCCAACGTCCTGACTTTC. This rearrangement joins TRBV19 to TRBJ2-6; TRBD1 agrees at 8 bases. Germline CDR1 is LNHDA and CDR2 is SQIVND (reference sequence). Losses at the gene ends were 7 bases for V and 3 bases for J; bases not matched to a gene: 14. The CDR3 spans 18 residues.

The chain links TRBV7-3 to TRBJ2-2, with 12 bases matching TRBD2. CDR1 SGHTA and CDR2 FQGTGA come from the germline V gene. V was clipped by 4 bases and J by 5 bases; unmatched bases: 5. The CDR3 covers 16 residues. CDR3 sequence (DNA): TGTGCCAGCAGCTCCCGGACTAGCGGGGTGACCGGGGAGCTGTTTTTT. It codes for CASSSRTSGVTGELFF.

As DNA, the CDR3 is TGTGCCAGCAGTTACCCTACGGGAGAGCACGCTGGCTACACCTTC. Translation gives CASSYPTGEHAGYTF. The rearrangement joins TRBV6-5 to TRBJ1-2, with D uncertain. The CDR3 is made up of 15 amino acids. The germline V gene encodes CDR1 MNHEY and CDR2 SVGAGI. Trimming removed 2 bases at V and 7 bases at J, with 17 bases between.

V usage is TRBV9 and J usage is TRBJ2-4; TRBD1 matches at 7 bases. After removal of 3 bases from V and 0 bases from J, the junction contained 6 bases not matched to a gene. The germline CDR1 and CDR2 sequences are SGDLS and YYNGEE. The CDR3 consists of 16 residues. The CDR3 sequence: CASSGLGQVAKNIQYF. DNA of the CDR3: TGTGCCAGCAGCGGGCTAGGACAGGTAGCCAAAAACATTCAGTACTTC. Variable domain in full (rest from reference TRBV9 and TRBJ2-4): DSGVTQTPKHLITATGQRVTLRCSPRSGDLSVYWYQQSLDQGLQFLIQYYNGEERAKGNILERFSAQQFPDLHSELNLSSLELGDSALYFCASSGLGQVAKNIQYFGAGTRLSVL.

The CDR3 bases are TGTGCCAGCAGCTTAAAGCACCCAGCAGGGTCAAGAGAAAAACTGTTTTTT. Its translation: CASSLKHPAGSREKLFF. The chain has TRBV7-6 and TRBJ1-4; possibly TRBD1 for D (5 bases). Between the trimmed V and J ends, which lost 2 bases and 8 bases, there was a span of 21 bases. The germline CDR1 and CDR2 sequences are SGHVS and FNYEAQ. This CDR3 is 17 amino acids long.

The CDR3: CASRYPGTTNTEAFF. As DNA, the CDR3 is TGCGCCAGCAGGTATCCCGGGACAACGAACACTGAAGCTTTCTTT. V and J are TRBV4-1 and TRBJ1-1, with D possibly TRBD1 on 6 matching bases. The CDR3 extends over 15 amino acids. In germline, CDR1 is MGHRA, CDR2 YSYEKL. Trimming removed 6 bases from V and 1 base from J, with 15 bases in between.

This rearrangement joins TRBV5-4 to TRBJ2-3, with D possibly being TRBD2 (6 bases). V dropped 4 bases and J dropped 0 bases, with 12 bases sitting between them. Germline V lookup: CDR1 SGHNT, CDR2 YYREEE (reference sequence). This CDR3 contains 15 residues. CDR3 in amino acids: CASSAGLLSTDTQYF. DNA of the CDR3: TGTGCCAGCAGCGCGGGACTGTTGAGCACAGATACGCAGTATTTT.

The V call is TRBV6-5, the J call TRBJ1-4; no reliable D call. This CDR3 is built from 14 residues. Between the trimmed V and J ends, which lost 7 bases and 3 bases, there was a span of 12 bases. Germline values: CDR1 MNHEY, CDR2 SVGAGI. The CDR3 DNA reads as TGTGCCAGCAAAGCGGGCACCGCTAATGAAAAACTGTTTTTT. Protein sequence: CASKAGTANEKLFF.

The chain has TRBV15 and TRBJ2-1; D is ambiguous. Trimming removed 6 bases from V and 5 bases from J, with 8 bases in between. Germline CDR1 is LNHNV and CDR2 is YYDKDF (reference sequence). The length of the CDR3 is 12 residues. Here the CDR3 DNA reads TGTGCCACCAGTACAGAGAACAATGAGCAGTTCTTC. It encodes CATSTENNEQFF.

The gene calls are TRBV4-3 and TRBJ2-6, with 8 bases that match TRBD2. CDR3 length: 15 amino acids. V was clipped by 8 bases and J by 2 bases; unmatched bases: 5. Germline V CDR1 and CDR2: LGHNA, YSLEER. In DNA, the CDR3 is TGCGCCAGCTGCCCGGGGGGGGCTGGGGCCAACGTCCTGACTTTC. Its translation: CASCPGGAGANVLTF.

The CDR3 reads CASSLDSATNEKLFF. CDR3 in DNA: TGTGCCAGCAGCTTGGACAGTGCAACTAATGAAAAACTGTTTTTT. The V call is TRBV7-2, the J call TRBJ1-4, with D possibly matching TRBD1 (6 bases). Germline V gene data show CDR1 as SGHTA and CDR2 as FQGNSA. The V and J ends lost 3 bases and 0 bases respectively, with 8 bases between them. The CDR3 runs to 15 residues.